This T cell receptor (beta chain) is from a study of long-term antiretroviral therapy in people with HIV. The assay used was immunoSEQ (version v3.0), run at survey level. Measured with immunoSEQ multiplex PCR; TCRdb has only the in-frame clones, and not every one. Among tens of thousands of clones listed, less than 90% were seen once. CDR3 length: 13 residues. Germline CDR1 and CDR2: MNHNS and SASEGT. Trimming removed 5 bases from V and 9 bases from J; junction bases left unmatched: 4. The chain joins TRBV6-1 to TRBJ1-5, with TRBD1 matching 10 bases. This TCR was sampled from a man aged 45-60 years with HIV. The sequencing here drew on unsorted PBMCs, taken about 5 years before starting antiretroviral therapy. CDR3 protein: CASSKDRGRPQHF. CDR3 sequence (DNA): TGTGCCAGCAGTAAAGACAGGGGGCGGCCCCAGCATTTT.